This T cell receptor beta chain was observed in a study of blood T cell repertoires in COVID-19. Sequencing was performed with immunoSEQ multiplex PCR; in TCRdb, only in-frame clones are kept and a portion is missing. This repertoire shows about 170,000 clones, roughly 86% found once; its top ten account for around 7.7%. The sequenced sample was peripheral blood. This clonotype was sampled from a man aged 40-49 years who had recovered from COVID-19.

The CDR3 spells CATSSGFSYNEQFF. The CDR3 DNA follows: TGTGCCACCAGCAGCGGGTTCTCCTACAATGAGCAGTTCTTC. The chain joins TRBV15 to TRBJ2-1; D gene uncertain. The germline gives CDR1 LNHNV, CDR2 YYDKDF (reference sequence). CDR3 length: 14 amino acids. The ends were cut back, 3 bases at V and 0 bases at J, with 6 bases in the middle. The entire variable domain, with the rest obtained from reference TRBV15 and TRBJ2-1, is as follows: DAMVIQNPRYQVTQFGKPVTLSCSQTLNHNVMYWYQQKSSQAPKLLFHYYDKDFNNEADTPDNFQSRRPNTSFCFLDIRSPGLGDTAMYLCATSSGFSYNEQFFGPGTRLTVL.